This entry concerns a single T cell receptor beta chain. Its antigen is unidentified. The data were obtained in a study of blood T cells in healthy people across ages. V lost 8 bases and J 1 base, leaving 17 bases between the germline ends. The CDR3 contains 15 residues. The germline CDR1 and CDR2 sequences are MNHEY and SVGEGT. Next came a second PCR, run for about 6 to 12 cycles, which used a sample-barcoded 5' primer along with a J-beta primer mix. Each CDR3 protein gets one entry after TCRdb re-called the 5' RACE reads with MiXCR. The sample includes just under 900,000 distinct CDR3 sequences, under 35% seen only once; the top ten take 15% to 20%. Overall study findings and caveats: TCR beta diversity was tightly associated with the proportion of naive T cells. Donor CMV infection status was unknown, possibly confounding age-related changes in expanded clonotypes.

The V call is TRBV6-2 or TRBV6-3, the J call TRBJ1-1, with D maybe TRBD1 (5 bases). Material: blood. The clonotype originates from a woman older than 75 in good health. CDR3 sequence reads: CASGEGSLRNTEAFF. The CDR3 DNA sequence: TGTGCCAGCGGGGAGGGGTCATTACGGAACACTGAAGCTTTCTTT.